This TCR beta chain was found in a study of blood T cell repertoires in COVID-19. In the study overall: Specimens from acute and convalescent COVID-19 originated in the United States, Italy and Spain. T cells, B-cell-depleted T cells, or PBMCs provided the cDNA or gDNA that served as material.

Per the authors' pipeline: Estimated nucleated cell counts came from reference gene primer amplification. Libraries were prepared by immunoSEQ multiplex PCR; TCRdb keeps only in-frame clonotypes and omits some of them. D and trimming come from the DNA, and the V and J calls and clone size come from that table. The sample holds about 400,000 clones, approximately 86% seen once. The source is a human donor in a cohort sampled during active COVID-19. The source material was peripheral blood.

CDR3 region: CASSSGGGLGTGELFF. Written as DNA, the CDR3 is TGTGCCAGCAGTTCGGGAGGGGGCCTCGGGACCGGGGAGCTGTTTTTT. The rearrangement joins TRBV27 to TRBJ2-2, with a tentative D call TRBD2 (8 bases). V gave up 4 bases and J gave up 5 bases, with 17 bases separating them. Germline V gene data show CDR1 as MNHEY and CDR2 as SMNVEV (reference sequence). The CDR3 contains 16 residues.